Below are 9 T cell receptor beta chains sequenced from a single sample in a study of blood T cell repertoires in COVID-19. The method was immunoSEQ multiplex PCR; TCRdb's version includes in-frame clones alone and lacks a portion of them. The sample has about 180,000 clones, almost 80% seen once. Sequenced material: peripheral blood. These receptors all come from a woman between 70 and 85 years old with acute or convalescent COVID-19.

The chain links TRBV7-9 to TRBJ2-1; tentatively, D is TRBD2 (6 bases). The length of the CDR3 is 15 residues. The V and J ends lost 6 bases and 4 bases respectively, with 16 bases between them. From germline, CDR1 is SEHNR and CDR2 FQNEAQ (reference sequence). This CDR3 is CASRDSGGGYNEQFF. For the CDR3, the DNA is TGTGCCAGCAGAGATTCGGGCGGAGGGTACAATGAGCAGTTCTTC.

The rearrangement joins TRBV5-6 to TRBJ2-2; 9 nucleotides align to TRBD2. CDR1 SGHDT and CDR2 YYEEEE come from the germline V gene. This CDR3 is 16 amino acids long. Unmatched junction bases numbered 4, after V lost 1 base and J lost 3 bases. The CDR3 here is CASSLFVAGDTGELFF. The DNA for the CDR3 is TGTGCCAGCAGCTTGTTTGTAGCGGGAGACACCGGGGAGCTGTTTTTT. The full variable domain, in which reference TRBV5-6 and TRBJ2-2 provide the parts outside the CDR3, is DAGVTQSPTHLIKTRGQQVTLRCSPKSGHDTVSWYQQALGQGPQFIFQYYEEEERQRGNFPDRFSGHQFPNYSSELNVNALLLGDSALYLCASSLFVAGDTGELFFGEGSRLTVL.

The chain employs TRBV9 and TRBJ2-1; 10 bases fit TRBD2. V gave up 0 bases and J gave up 7 bases; unmatched junction bases: 13. From germline, CDR1 is SGDLS and CDR2 YYNGEE. The length of the CDR3 is 18 residues. CDR3 sequence reads: CASSVATDSGRAGNEQFF. The CDR3, as DNA: TGTGCCAGCAGCGTAGCTACCGACAGCGGGAGGGCCGGGAATGAGCAGTTCTTC.

The chain joins TRBV5-6 to TRBJ1-6, with D tentatively TRBD1 (5 bases). The germline V and J ends were trimmed by 4 bases and 7 bases, with 21 bases remaining between them. CDR1 is SGHDT and CDR2 is YYEEEE in the germline V gene. This CDR3 region has 17 residues. The CDR3 loop reads CASSAFLRGGGNSPLHF. The CDR3 nucleotides are TGTGCCAGCAGCGCCTTCCTCCGGGGCGGAGGGAATTCACCCCTCCACTTT.

The chain joins TRBV5-6 to TRBJ2-7, with 10 positions matching TRBD2. V trimming: 4 bases; J trimming: 4 bases; junction bases outside the gene matches: 11. The CDR3 spans 16 residues. Germline values: CDR1 SGHDT, CDR2 YYEEEE. In nucleotides, the CDR3 is TGTGCCAGCAGCCCCGACCTAGCGGGAGCGAGGTACGAGCAGTACTTC. Residues: CASSPDLAGARYEQYF.

The gene calls are TRBV5-4 and TRBJ1-1; the D is unclear. With 3 bases removed from V and 5 bases from J, the gap between germline ends came to 23 bases. CDR3 size: 17 residues. Looked up from germline, CDR1 is SGHNT and CDR2 is YYREEE (reference sequence). For the CDR3, the DNA is TGTGCCAGCAGCTCACCATTTTCGACCTTAGTCGGGACTGAAGCTTTCTTT. Residues: CASSSPFSTLVGTEAFF. The variable domain in full, with the rest retrieved from reference TRBV5-4 and TRBJ1-1, is ETGVTQSPTHLIKTRGQQVTLRCSSQSGHNTVSWYQQALGQGPQFIFQYYREEENGRGNFPPRFSGLQFPNYSSELNVNALELDDSALYLCASSSPFSTLVGTEAFFGQGTRLTVV.

The chain is built from TRBV20-1 and TRBJ2-7; D uncertain. The germline V and J ends were trimmed by 6 bases and 2 bases, with 8 bases remaining between them. This CDR3 is built from 11 residues. Germline assignment: CDR1 DFQATT and CDR2 SNEGSKA (reference sequence). The chain's CDR3 is CSARWTYEQYF. Here the CDR3 DNA reads TGCAGTGCCAGGTGGACCTACGAGCAGTACTTC.

V usage is TRBV5-7 and J usage is TRBJ1-6; D remains ambiguous. TRBV5-7 is an open reading frame whose function is uncertain. V was cut by 3 bases and J by 7 bases, with 8 bases left in between. The CDR3 length is 13 residues. CDR3 nucleotides: TGTGCCAGCAGCTCAGGTAGGAATTCACCCCTCCACTTT. This encodes CASSSGRNSPLHF.

The chain carries TRBV4-1 and TRBJ2-5; 9 bases are shared with TRBD1. Trimming removed 1 base from V and 5 bases from J; junction bases left unmatched: 5. Germline V gene sequence: CDR1 MGHRA, CDR2 YSYEKL. The CDR3 consists of 15 residues. The CDR3 nucleotides read TGCGCCAGCAGCCAAGGAGACAGGGGGTCGGAGACCCAGTACTTC. This translates into CASSQGDRGSETQYF.